One and the same sample provided the 30 T cell receptor beta chains below, sequenced in a study of Tregs in tolerant kidney transplant recipients (dated by TCRdb to about 2019). The intended sense of this specimen's time point label: blood sample drawn before combined kidney and bone marrow transplant. Library prep was done by the immunoSEQ multiplex PCR assay. TCRdb provides this immuneACCESS table in a form limited to in-frame rearrangements. Some clones are lacking; in checked studies, under half of them reflect an unresolved V gene, and why the rest are absent is not known. The sample table contains around 77,000 clones; only one count was recorded for nearly 98% of them. 0.55% to 0.6% of the sample is taken by the ten largest. The sample consisted of CD4+ T cells from blood, taken before the transplant. The receptors were gathered from a human donor who received a combined kidney and bone marrow transplant.

The chain has TRBV5-1 and TRBJ1-4; 10 bases agree with TRBD1. V was clipped by 4 bases and J by 5 bases; unmatched bases: 8. CDR1 is SGHRS, CDR2 YFSETQ, per germline. The CDR3 has 16 amino acids. CDR3 bases: TGCGCCAGCAGCCCCGTCCCGGGACAGGGGAATGAAAAACTGTTTTTT. Its protein is CASSPVPGQGNEKLFF.

A single count supports this clone. V usage is TRBV30 and J usage is TRBJ1-2; D perhaps matches TRBD1 (5 bases). The V gene's germline CDR1 is GTSNPN and CDR2 SVGIG (reference sequence). The CDR3 is 14 residues long. V was pared by 4 bases and J by 5 bases, with 17 bases between. CDR3 nucleotide sequence: TGTGCCTGGAATTTTGGGGTCAAGGGGTATGGCTACACCTTC. Its protein product is CAWNFGVKGYGYTF.

CDR3 sequence (DNA): TGTGCCAGCAGAAGGGACTCTAACTATGGCTACACCTTC. Residues: CASRRDSNYGYTF. The V gene is TRBV6-4, the J gene TRBJ1-2; the D gene is possibly TRBD1 (5 bases). The CDR3 contains 13 residues. Trimming shortened V by 6 bases and J by 0 bases, and 8 bases separated the two germline ends. CDR1 is MRHNA, CDR2 SNTAGT, per germline.

The chain couples TRBV30 to TRBJ1-2; TRBD1 might be the D (5 bases). This CDR3 has 14 residues. V was clipped by 3 bases and J by 2 bases, with 13 bases between them. The germline V gene encodes CDR1 GTSNPN and CDR2 SVGIG (reference sequence). CDR3 sequence: CAWRGDSLNYGYTF. For the CDR3, the DNA is TGTGCCTGGAGGGGCGACAGCTTAAACTATGGCTACACCTTC.

The V gene is TRBV5-6, the J gene TRBJ1-1, with TRBD1 matching over 7 bases. CDR3 size: 14 residues. With 4 bases clipped from V and 3 bases from J, the junction kept 6 bases outside the gene matches. The V gene's germline CDR1 is SGHDT and CDR2 YYEEEE. The CDR3 DNA is TGTGCCAGCAGCAACGGGGACAGATACACTGAAGCTTTCTTT. Amino acid sequence: CASSNGDRYTEAFF.

The count of this clone is one. The CDR3 nucleotides are TGTGCCAGCTCACCGTCGGGGGGCAAAGGCGAGCAGTACTTC. It encodes CASSPSGGKGEQYF. The rearrangement links TRBV18 to TRBJ2-7; possible D gene TRBD2, 7 bases. Looked up from germline, CDR1 is KGHSH and CDR2 is LQKENI. The V end was cut by 3 bases, the J end by 6 bases, with 15 bases between. The CDR3 has 14 residues. The full variable domain, in which reference TRBV18 and TRBJ2-7 provide the parts outside the CDR3, is NAGVMQNPRHLVRRRGQEARLRCSPMKGHSHVYWYRQLPEEGLKFMVYLQKENIIDESGMPKERFSAEFPKEGPSILRIQQVVRGDSAAYFCASSPSGGKGEQYFGPGTRLTVT.

V usage is TRBV5-5 and J usage is TRBJ2-7; D is ambiguous. Per the germline V gene, CDR1 is SGHKS and CDR2 is YYEKEE (reference sequence). V lost 2 bases, J lost 1 base, and 13 bases lay in between. The CDR3 totals 15 residues. This chain's CDR3 is CASSFGTQASYEQYF. The CDR3 DNA reads as TGTGCCAGCAGCTTCGGTACGCAGGCATCCTACGAGCAGTACTTC. Filled out from reference TRBV5-5 and TRBJ2-7, the complete variable domain reads DAGVTQSPTHLIKTRGQQVTLRCSPISGHKSVSWYQQVLGQGPQFIFQYYEKEERGRGNFPDRFSARQFPNYSSELNVNALLLGDSALYLCASSFGTQASYEQYFGPGTRLTVT.

The chain employs TRBV11-2 and TRBJ2-3; D is perhaps TRBD2 (7 bases). The CDR3 covers 18 residues. V gave up 5 bases and J gave up 0 bases, with 21 bases separating them. Germline values: CDR1 SGHAT, CDR2 FQNNGV. The CDR3 region has the DNA TGTGCCAGCAGCCCTCGGGGGACGGGGGGCACTAGCACAGATACGCAGTATTTT. Its translation: CASSPRGTGGTSTDTQYF.

The chain couples TRBV9 to TRBJ2-5; the D is unclear. This CDR3 contains 15 residues. V was pared by 0 bases and J by 3 bases, with 12 bases between. From germline, CDR1 is SGDLS and CDR2 YYNGEE. CDR3 in amino acids: CASSVEPTSKETQYF. The CDR3 DNA sequence: TGTGCCAGCAGCGTAGAGCCAACTTCCAAAGAGACCCAGTACTTC.

The chain combines TRBV6-4 with TRBJ2-3, with 11 bases that match TRBD2. The CDR3 is 16 amino acids. Trimming took 6 bases from V and 0 from J; bases not matched to a gene: 5. Germline V gene sequence: CDR1 MRHNA, CDR2 SNTAGT. The CDR3 loop is CASRKGTSGSTDTQYF. Written as DNA, the CDR3 is TGTGCCAGCAGGAAAGGGACTAGCGGTAGCACAGATACGCAGTATTTT.

The chain combines TRBV30 with TRBJ2-2; maybe TRBD1 (8 bases). The CDR3 has 17 amino acids. The V end was cut by 3 bases, the J end by 7 bases, with 24 bases between. Germline lookup yields CDR1 GTSNPN and CDR2 SVGIG (reference sequence). The CDR3: CAWSEGGLTGENGELFF. For the CDR3, the DNA is TGTGCCTGGAGCGAGGGGGGGTTGACAGGGGAGAACGGGGAGCTGTTTTTT.

The rearrangement joins TRBV6-6 to TRBJ2-3, with unresolved D. The V end was cut by 2 bases, the J end by 1 base, with 4 bases between. The CDR3 length is 13 residues. Germline V lookup: CDR1 MNHNY, CDR2 SVGAGI (reference sequence). CDR3 in DNA: TGTGCCAGCAGTTACGTCGGCACAGATACGCAGTATTTT. Translated, it gives CASSYVGTDTQYF.

This rearrangement joins TRBV11-2 to TRBJ1-1; 9 positions match TRBD1. Germline CDR1 reads SGHAT; CDR2 reads FQNNGV. Losses at the gene ends were 8 bases for V and 5 bases for J; bases not matched to a gene: 6. The CDR3 runs 13 residues. In DNA, the CDR3 is TGTGCCAGCGGAACAGGGGGCCGGACTGAAGCTTTCTTT. Its protein is CASGTGGRTEAFF.

This clone appeared a single time. J is TRBJ1-1 and V is TRBV7-8; 8 bases fit TRBD1. Germline V lookup: CDR1 SGHVS, CDR2 FQNEAQ. The CDR3 runs 16 residues. Losses at the gene ends were 5 bases for V and 0 bases for J; bases not matched to a gene: 8. CDR3 sequence reads: CASSTRTGNLNTEAFF. In nucleotides, the CDR3 is TGTGCCAGCAGCACCCGGACAGGGAATTTGAACACTGAAGCTTTCTTT.

This clone has a single count. The rearrangement joins TRBV18 to TRBJ1-3; D is undetermined. The CDR3 spans 16 residues. Germline CDR1 is KGHSH and CDR2 is LQKENI. Trimming left V 2 bases short and J 0 bases short, with 11 bases between. The DNA of the CDR3 is TGTGCCAGCTCACCAAGGACTCTTAGCTCTGGAAACACCATATATTTT. It encodes CASSPRTLSSGNTIYF.

V usage is TRBV9 and J usage is TRBJ1-6; D is unresolved. This CDR3 region has 14 residues. Trimming removed 0 bases at V and 8 bases at J, with 9 bases between. Germline CDR1 SGDLS, CDR2 YYNGEE. For the CDR3, the DNA is TGTGCCAGCAGCGTAGCTATTGTGGATTCACCCCTCCACTTT. Its translation: CASSVAIVDSPLHF. Supplemented by reference TRBV9 and TRBJ1-6, the full variable domain reads DSGVTQTPKHLITATGQRVTLRCSPRSGDLSVYWYQQSLDQGLQFLIQYYNGEERAKGNILERFSAQQFPDLHSELNLSSLELGDSALYFCASSVAIVDSPLHFGNGTRLTVT.

This chain uses TRBV6-5 with TRBJ2-7; 7 bases agree with TRBD2. The CDR3 extends over 15 amino acids. Germline CDR1 is MNHEY and CDR2 is SVGAGI. The V gene end was trimmed by 2 bases and the J gene end by 3 bases; junction bases not matched to a gene: 7. The CDR3: CASSYLASGRYEQYF. In nucleotides, the CDR3 is TGTGCCAGCAGTTACCTCGCTAGCGGCCGCTACGAGCAGTACTTC.

The J gene is TRBJ1-1, the V gene TRBV11-3; 7 positions agree with TRBD1. Germline CDR1 and CDR2: SGHNT and YENEEA. The CDR3 covers 15 residues. The ends lost 4 bases at V and 1 base at J; junction bases unmatched: 6. CDR3 nucleotide sequence: TGTGCCAGCAGCTCGCGGGGACAGTCGAACACTGAAGCTTTCTTT. This sequence encodes CASSSRGQSNTEAFF.

V usage is TRBV7-9 and J usage is TRBJ1-1, with TRBD1 as a possible D gene (5 bases). V shed 3 bases and J shed 3 bases, with 8 bases lying between them. The CDR3 length is 13 residues. Looked up from germline, CDR1 is SEHNR and CDR2 is FQNEAQ (reference sequence). As DNA, the CDR3 is TGTGCCAGCAGCTTGGTAGGGGACACTGAAGCTTTCTTT. Its protein product is CASSLVGDTEAFF.

V and J are TRBV2 and TRBJ2-5, with D hard to call. Germline V CDR1 and CDR2: SNHLY, FYNNEI. There are 15 residues in the CDR3. V lost 6 bases and J 1 base, leaving 15 bases between the germline ends. This CDR3 reads CASSGVSTFQETQYF. The CDR3 DNA reads TGTGCCAGCAGCGGCGTATCGACTTTCCAAGAGACCCAGTACTTC.

The chain couples TRBV11-2 to TRBJ2-3, with D possibly being TRBD1 (6 bases). The V end lost 3 bases, the J end lost 5 bases, and 15 bases lay between the germline ends. Germline V lookup: CDR1 SGHAT, CDR2 FQNNGV. The CDR3 sequence is 15 residues long. The DNA of the CDR3 is TGTGCCAGCAGCTTCCTTATCAGGGGCGGAGATACGCAGTATTTT. Its protein is CASSFLIRGGDTQYF.

The chain recombines TRBV7-2 with TRBJ2-4; 7 bases are a match to TRBD2. V dropped 6 bases and J dropped 0; count of bases not matched to a gene: 11. The CDR3 covers 17 residues. The germline V gene encodes CDR1 SGHTA and CDR2 FQGNSA. Written as DNA, the CDR3 is TGTGCCAGCAGTAATGGGGGGGGAATACTAGCCAAAAACATTCAGTACTTC. Amino acid sequence: CASSNGGGILAKNIQYF. Filled out from reference TRBV7-2 and TRBJ2-4, the complete variable domain reads GAGVSQSPSNKVTEKGKDVELRCDPISGHTALYWYRQSLGQGLEFLIYFQGNSAPDKSGLPSDRFSAERTGGSVSTLTIQRTQQEDSAVYLCASSNGGGILAKNIQYFGAGTRLSVL.

The rearrangement links TRBV11-3 to TRBJ2-1; 10 nucleotides align to TRBD2. V lost 1 base and J lost 6; bases outside the gene matches: 3. CDR1 is SGHNT and CDR2 is YENEEA in the germline V gene. CDR3 length equals 15 residues. The CDR3 here is CASSLGLAGGNEQFF. CDR3 nucleotides: TGTGCCAGCAGCTTAGGGTTAGCGGGGGGCAATGAGCAGTTCTTC. The full variable domain, completed using reference TRBV11-3 and TRBJ2-1, is EAGVVQSPRYKIIEKKQPVAFWCNPISGHNTLYWYLQNLGQGPELLIRYENEEAVDDSQLPKDRFSAERLKGVDSTLKIQPAELGDSAVYLCASSLGLAGGNEQFFGPGTRLTVL.

The DNA of the CDR3 is TGTGCCAGTAGTATAGACAGGGGGCGATCCCGGTTCTTC. Its protein is CASSIDRGRSRFF. The J gene is TRBJ2-1, the V gene TRBV19, with 8 bases identical to TRBD1. The CDR3 consists of 13 residues. The V gene's germline CDR1 is LNHDA and CDR2 SQIVND (reference sequence). The J segment lost 15 bases and the V segment lost 0 bases, leaving 7 bases of the junction unmatched.

The DNA of the CDR3 is TGTGCCAGCAGCTCCCAATGGAGGGATGGTGAGCAGTTCTTC. This sequence encodes CASSSQWRDGEQFF. The chain links TRBV11-2 to TRBJ2-1, with D maybe TRBD2 (6 bases). CDR1 is SGHAT, CDR2 FQNNGV, per germline. V lost 4 bases and J lost 9, with 16 bases in between. This CDR3 region has 14 residues.

CDR3 residues: CASRRGQALTDTQYF. The CDR3 nucleotides are TGTGCCAGCAGACGTGGACAGGCCCTCACAGATACGCAGTATTTT. This chain uses TRBV7-3 with TRBJ2-3; 7 positions agree with TRBD1. Germline CDR1 is SGHTA and CDR2 is FQGTGA. CDR3 length: 15 residues. After removal of 6 bases from V and 2 bases from J, the junction contained 8 bases not matched to a gene.

The CDR3 reads CASSRGRTSTQETQYF. CDR3 nucleotide sequence: TGTGCCAGCAGCCGAGGAAGGACTAGCACACAAGAGACCCAGTACTTC. This chain joins TRBV7-8 and TRBJ2-5; the match to TRBD2 covers 8 bases. The germline V gene encodes CDR1 SGHVS and CDR2 FQNEAQ. There are 16 residues in the CDR3. J lost 2 bases, V lost 5 bases, and 10 bases had no gene match.

Only one count was recorded for this clone. This chain links TRBV7-6 with TRBJ1-1, with 7 bases fitting TRBD1. V lost 1 base, J lost 4 bases, and 12 bases stayed unmatched. CDR1 SGHVS and CDR2 FNYEAQ come from the germline V gene. The CDR3 is 17 residues long. The CDR3 sequence is CASSLDPNRGIGTEAFF. The CDR3 coding sequence is TGTGCCAGCAGCTTAGACCCTAACAGGGGAATCGGCACTGAAGCTTTCTTT.

This chain joins TRBV7-9 and TRBJ1-3, with TRBD1 matching over 11 bases. The CDR3 extends over 16 amino acids. Losses at the gene ends were 5 bases for V and 4 bases for J; bases not matched to a gene: 7. Germline CDR1 reads SEHNR; CDR2 reads FQNEAQ (reference sequence). CDR3 nucleotide sequence: TGTGCCAGCAGCCATTGGACAGGGGGCGAAGGAAACACCATATATTTT. It yields the protein CASSHWTGGEGNTIYF.

The gene calls are TRBV7-2 and TRBJ2-5; 8 bases align to TRBD1. The CDR3 extends over 14 amino acids. Germline CDR1 and CDR2: SGHTA and FQGNSA. V lost 6 bases, J lost 3 bases, and 6 bases stayed unmatched. The CDR3 DNA is TGTGCCAGCAGTTTCCAGGGGGCGGAAGAGACCCAGTACTTC. Protein sequence: CASSFQGAEETQYF.